This TCR beta chain emerged from a study of spatial heterogeneity in lung cancer. The time point is: sample taken at primary tumor resection. Study-wide points: Counts of expanded intratumoral alpha and beta TCRs tracked tumor mutation counts.

MiXCR, run by TCRdb on the 5' RACE reads, gives a single entry per CDR3 protein. Here the sample spans some 4,900 distinct CDR3 sequences, roughly 13% being singletons. Germline-derived CDR1 and CDR2 are SGHAT and FQDESV (reference sequence). V lost 1 base and J lost 3, with 15 bases in between. The CDR3 length is 16 residues. This clonotype has more than one count but fewer than ten. Its matching antigen is unknown. This receptor was identified in a female donor with early-stage non-small cell lung cancer. This sequence joins TRBV11-1 and TRBJ2-5; weak D call: TRBD2 (6 bases). This specimen consisted of lung tumor tissue, obtained at surgery. The CDR3 sequence: CASSLGRGGSEETQYF. In DNA, the CDR3 is TGTGCCAGCAGCTTAGGGAGGGGCGGATCGGAAGAGACCCAGTACTTC.